These T cell receptor beta chains were read from a single sample in a study of T cells after posttransplantation cyclophosphamide. The table came from immunoSEQ multiplex PCR; TCRdb's copy has only in-frame clones and leaves some out. Among about 47,000 clones listed, approximately 90% were seen once. The sequenced sample consisted of PBMCs. Receptors originate from a woman aged 50 to 65 in good health and a related stem cell transplant donor. The CDR3 runs from the conserved cysteine through the conserved F or W.

v_gene	j_gene	CDR3aa
TRBV6-4	TRBJ1-1	CASSESGVAEAFF
TRBV7-3	TRBJ2-7	CASSPGQSYEQYF
TRBV21-1	TRBJ1-2	CASSKATGPEGYTF
TRBV11-1	TRBJ2-4	CASSGRGWAGAGKNIQYF
TRBV5-6	TRBJ2-1	CASSLRGSSYNEQFF
TRBV5-1	TRBJ2-7	CASSRTQGAGEQYF
TRBV7-2	TRBJ2-3	CASSRASGSTDTQYF
TRBV5-1	TRBJ1-5	CASSLGGSNQPQHF
TRBV7-7	TRBJ2-1	CASSSQQSNEQFF
TRBV2	TRBJ1-6	CASSGAGYSPLHF
TRBV6-1	TRBJ1-2	CASSESVETVANYGYTF
TRBV6-5	TRBJ1-2	CASSYSGTEGYRGYTF
TRBV28	TRBJ1-1	CASSPLGQGEAFF
TRBV28	TRBJ2-5	CASSLYSPAGQQETQYF
TRBV5-1	TRBJ1-6	CASSLGDSNSPLHF
TRBV5-1	TRBJ1-6	CASSLGQGNSPLHF
TRBV19	TRBJ1-1	CASRLGGATEAFF
TRBV9	TRBJ1-1	CASSAPGQGIGFGTEAFF
TRBV10-2	TRBJ1-1	CASSVRGAQAFF
TRBV5-1	TRBJ1-1	CASSSETGGYTEAFF
TRBV28	TRBJ1-4	CASRPGGGATNEKLFF
TRBV5-4	TRBJ2-4	CASSFLQGSQNIQYF
TRBV10-1	TRBJ2-1	CASSGLDSGEQFF
TRBV29-1	TRBJ2-4	CSVYDTGGEAKNIQYF
TRBV14	TRBJ1-3	CASSQDVAAAGNTIYF
TRBV5-1	TRBJ1-6	CASSRDRDYNSPLHF
TRBV25-1	TRBJ2-6	CASSDQDFSGANVLTF
TRBV5-1	-	CASSARGVSSYEQYF
TRBV5-1	TRBJ2-7	CASSFVLQYF
TRBV5-1	TRBJ2-1	CASSSEGGSSYNEQFF
TRBV5-1	TRBJ2-2	CASSITGGGTGELFF
TRBV19	TRBJ2-3	CATSTGSISTDTQYF
TRBV28	TRBJ2-3	CAKKLAWHTQYF
TRBV29-1	TRBJ2-3	CSVEGSSGSFTDTQYF
TRBV28	TRBJ1-2	CASSLRGKNGYTF
TRBV6-1	TRBJ1-2	CASRVTRTGNYGYTF
TRBV6-1	TRBJ1-2	CASSEGPPEGYTF
TRBV7-2	TRBJ2-7	CASSLTAGAHEQYF
TRBV6-1	TRBJ1-3	CASSEQGAGNTIYF
TRBV6-6	TRBJ1-1	CASSDRGRTEAFF
TRBV9	TRBJ2-7	CASSAGTGGSWEQYF
TRBV7-3	TRBJ2-1	CASSLMGQSSYNEQFF
TRBV5-1	TRBJ2-7	CASSRGGGEGGEQYF
TRBV29-1	TRBJ2-3	CSALLFTDTQYF
TRBV14	TRBJ2-1	CASSFRYSDNEQFF
TRBV27	TRBJ2-3	CASSLRFTDTQYF
TRBV2	TRBJ1-1	CASMRTGPLNTEAFF
TRBV7-3	TRBJ1-1	CASSPAGTGNEAFF
TRBV5-1	TRBJ2-7	CASSPGTADEQYF